This T cell receptor (beta chain) was documented in a study of control samples from healthy donors and cancer patients. This table comes from immunoSEQ multiplex PCR, and its TCRdb copy is limited to in-frame clones, with some not included. The top ten clones hold roughly 27% of a sample with tens of thousands of clones, roughly 83% of them seen once. Germline values: CDR1 MDHEN, CDR2 SYDVKM. V was pared by 10 bases and J by 5 bases, with 26 bases of the junction left unmatched. This CDR3 spans 21 amino acids. The chain employs TRBV28 and TRBJ2-5; 15 nucleotides match TRBD2. The source is a man aged 60 to 69 with head and neck cancer. Sequencing was carried out using PBMCs. The CDR3 reads CATGVSRVRTSGRALVETQYF. The CDR3 DNA reads as TGTGCCACCGGGGTCAGCAGAGTTAGGACTAGCGGGAGGGCCTTGGTGGAGACCCAGTACTTC. Full variable domain (remainder filled in from reference TRBV28 and TRBJ2-5): DVKVTQSSRYLVKRTGEKVFLECVQDMDHENMFWYRQDPGLGLRLIYFSYDVKMKEKGDIPEGYSVSREKKERFSLILESASTNQTSMYLCATGVSRVRTSGRALVETQYFGPGTRLLVL.